The subject of this entry is one T cell receptor beta chain. Profiled with immunoSEQ multiplex PCR; TCRdb holds only in-frame clones, not every one. The sample yields 200,000 or so clones, approximately 86% seen once. This sample is part of a study of blood T cell repertoires in COVID-19. Sequencing used peripheral blood. The clonotype comes from a man between 65 and 80 years old with active or convalescent COVID-19.

The CDR3 protein is CASRLTGNQPQHF. In nucleotides, the CDR3 is TGTGCCAGCAGATTGACAGGGAATCAGCCCCAGCATTTT. V is TRBV12-3 or TRBV12-4 and J is TRBJ1-5; TRBD1 agrees at 7 bases. This CDR3 is built from 13 residues. Trimming cost V 6 bases and J 4 bases; bases outside gene matches: 3.